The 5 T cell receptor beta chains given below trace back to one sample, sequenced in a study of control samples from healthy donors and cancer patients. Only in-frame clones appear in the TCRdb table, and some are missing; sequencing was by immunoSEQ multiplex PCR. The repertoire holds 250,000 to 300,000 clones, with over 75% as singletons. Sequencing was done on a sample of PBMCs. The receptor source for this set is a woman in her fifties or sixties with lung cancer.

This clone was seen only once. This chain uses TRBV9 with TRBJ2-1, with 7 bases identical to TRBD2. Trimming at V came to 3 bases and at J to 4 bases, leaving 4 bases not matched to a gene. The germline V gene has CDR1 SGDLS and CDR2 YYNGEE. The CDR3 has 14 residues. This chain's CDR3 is CASSAGLSYNEQFF. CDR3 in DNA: TGTGCCAGCAGCGCGGGACTATCTTACAATGAGCAGTTCTTC.

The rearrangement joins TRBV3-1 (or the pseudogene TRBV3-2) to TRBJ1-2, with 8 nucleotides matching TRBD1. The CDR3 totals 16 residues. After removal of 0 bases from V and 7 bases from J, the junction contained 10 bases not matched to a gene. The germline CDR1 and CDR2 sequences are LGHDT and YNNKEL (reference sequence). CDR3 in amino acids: CASSQDPDRAPGGYTF. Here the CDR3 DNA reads TGTGCCAGCAGCCAAGATCCGGACAGGGCCCCAGGTGGCTACACCTTC.

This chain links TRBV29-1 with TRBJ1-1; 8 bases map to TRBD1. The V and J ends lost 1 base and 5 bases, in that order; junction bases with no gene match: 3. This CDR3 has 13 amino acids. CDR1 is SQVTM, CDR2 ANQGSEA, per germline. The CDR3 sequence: CSVEGTGRTEAFF. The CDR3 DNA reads TGCAGCGTTGAAGGGACAGGGAGGACTGAAGCTTTCTTT. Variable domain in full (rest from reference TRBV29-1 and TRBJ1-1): SAVISQKPSRDICQRGTSLTIQCQVDSQVTMMFWYRQQPGQSLTLIATANQGSEATYESGFVIDKFPISRPNLTFSTLTVSNMSPEDSSIYLCSVEGTGRTEAFFGQGTRLTVV.

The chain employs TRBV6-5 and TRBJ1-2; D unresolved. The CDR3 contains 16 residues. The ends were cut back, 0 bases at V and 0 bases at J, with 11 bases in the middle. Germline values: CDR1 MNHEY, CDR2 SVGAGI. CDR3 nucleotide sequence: TGTGCCAGCAGTTACTCCGGGGTAACGACTAACTATGGCTACACCTTC. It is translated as CASSYSGVTTNYGYTF.

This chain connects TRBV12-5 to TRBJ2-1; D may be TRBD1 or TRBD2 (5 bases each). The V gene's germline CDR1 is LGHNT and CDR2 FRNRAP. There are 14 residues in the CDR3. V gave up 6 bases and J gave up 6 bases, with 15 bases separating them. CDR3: CASGTGTTGNEQFF. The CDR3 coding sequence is TGTGCTAGTGGGACCGGGACCACCGGCAATGAGCAGTTCTTC.